Listed here are 6 T cell receptor beta chains from one sample, sequenced in a study of vaccination effects on CD4 cells after COVID-19. Clones were read by immunoSEQ multiplex PCR, and TCRdb kept only the in-frame ones, dropping some. This sample has about 64,000 clones, with 55% to 75% found just once. CD4+ T cells were isolated after less than 12 days of culture. For these TCRs, the target antigens are not known. The source was CD4+ T cells from PBMCs cultured without peptide, collected before COVID-19 vaccination. The receptors here all came from a human donor who had a prior SARS-CoV-2 infection.

The chain carries TRBV5-1 and TRBJ2-5; D may be TRBD2 (6 bases). Trimming took off 4 bases at V and 4 bases at J, with 11 bases between the two ends. This CDR3 has 13 residues. Germline V CDR1 and CDR2: SGHRS, YFSETQ. CDR3 loop: CASSLRGGETQYF. CDR3 DNA: TGCGCCAGCAGCCTCCGGGGAGGAGAGACCCAGTACTTC.

This chain joins TRBV19 and TRBJ2-7; D ambiguous. V shed 4 bases and J shed 4 bases, with 14 bases lying between them. Germline loops: CDR1 LNHDA, CDR2 SQIVND (reference sequence). The CDR3 is made up of 14 amino acids. CDR3: CASSKDSNFYEQYF. The CDR3 bases are TGTGCCAGTAGTAAAGACTCAAACTTTTACGAGCAGTACTTC.

The genes are TRBV15 and TRBJ1-4, with D hard to call. Germline V gene lookup returns CDR1 LNHNV and CDR2 YYDKDF (reference sequence). V lost 0 bases and J lost 5, with 10 bases in between. This CDR3 contains 15 residues. The CDR3 DNA sequence: TGTGCCACCAGCAGAGATCCGGGGATGAATGAAAAACTGTTTTTT. Translation: CATSRDPGMNEKLFF.

The chain carries TRBV18 and TRBJ2-7; no clear D gene. This CDR3 is built from 12 residues. Germline V gene data show CDR1 as KGHSH and CDR2 as LQKENI. Trimming took off 1 base at V and 6 bases at J, with 7 bases between the two ends. CDR3 loop: CASSPRVAEQYF. In nucleotides, the CDR3 is TGTGCCAGCTCACCACGGGTGGCCGAGCAGTACTTC.

This clone was counted only a few times. The chain links TRBV19 to TRBJ1-1, with a weak D call TRBD1 (5 bases). V lost 0 bases and J lost 3, with 17 bases in between. CDR1 and CDR2 (germline): LNHDA, SQIVND (reference sequence). CDR3 size: 17 residues. DNA of the CDR3: TGTGCCAGTAGTATAGAAGGCCCCGGGGGGGTGGACACTGAAGCTTTCTTT. It encodes CASSIEGPGGVDTEAFF.

The CDR3 is CASSRGQLYEQYF. In DNA, the CDR3 is TGTGCCAGCAGCCGAGGACAGCTGTACGAGCAGTACTTC. The gene calls are TRBV3-1 (or the pseudogene TRBV3-2) and TRBJ2-7; D is perhaps TRBD1 (6 bases). The CDR3 is 13 residues long. Per the germline V gene, CDR1 is LGHDT and CDR2 is YNNKEL (reference sequence). Trimming left V 4 bases short and J 4 bases short, with 11 bases between.